The rows below give T cell receptor beta chains drawn from one sample of a study of T cell responses to AZD1222 COVID-19 vaccine. Repertoires were generated with immunoSEQ multiplex PCR, while TCRdb's copy carries only in-frame clones and drops some. The sample lists 95,000 to 150,000 clones, roughly 88% occurring once. The material sequenced was peripheral blood, taken 28 days after the second AZD1222 dose. Receptor source: an adult who received the AZD1222 COVID-19 vaccine. Both conserved end residues are part of each CDR3. D genes are given only for firm matches.

v_gene: TRBV28
d_gene: TRBD1
CDR3aa: CASSLDRYTEAFF

v_gene: TRBV7-2
d_gene: NA
CDR3aa: CASSLAGGTKLFF

v_gene: TRBV4-1
d_gene: TRBD1
CDR3aa: CASRYGQARAGELFF

v_gene: TRBV25-1
d_gene: NA
CDR3aa: CASSESGEGGNQPQHF

v_gene: TRBV9
d_gene: NA
CDR3aa: CASSVGIGSPNEKLFF

v_gene: TRBV5-1
d_gene: TRBD1
CDR3aa: CASSEPGQGKRGYTF

v_gene: TRBV7-6
d_gene: TRBD1
CDR3aa: CASSLAVDREYTGELFF

v_gene: TRBV5-1
d_gene: NA
CDR3aa: CASSFGWNTEAFF

v_gene: TRBV19
d_gene: NA
CDR3aa: CASSIMHGGADGYTF

v_gene: TRBV6-5
d_gene: NA
CDR3aa: CASLGFMNTEAFF

v_gene: TRBV12-3/TRBV12-4
d_gene: NA
CDR3aa: CASSLGSVGYTF

v_gene: TRBV5-4
d_gene: TRBD2
CDR3aa: CASSLGLAGSIEQYF

v_gene: TRBV5-1
d_gene: NA
CDR3aa: CASSFWGGNTDTQYF

v_gene: TRBV28
d_gene: NA
CDR3aa: CASSFLGHISGNTIYF

v_gene: TRBV5-6
d_gene: TRBD1
CDR3aa: CASSLKGGAGGANVLTF

v_gene: TRBV4-3
d_gene: NA
CDR3aa: CASSQETGETQYF

v_gene: TRBV10-1
d_gene: NA
CDR3aa: CASSEGQATEAFF

v_gene: TRBV5-1
d_gene: TRBD1
CDR3aa: CASSLGQGAYQNRAFF

v_gene: TRBV3-1/TRBV3-2
d_gene: TRBD2
CDR3aa: CASSQPTGLAHKNTGELFF

v_gene: TRBV9
d_gene: NA
CDR3aa: CASSPGGWEADTQYF

v_gene: TRBV19
d_gene: NA
CDR3aa: CASSIHGEGQPQHF

v_gene: TRBV4-1
d_gene: NA
CDR3aa: CASSQGAFGDTEAFF

v_gene: TRBV7-6
d_gene: NA
CDR3aa: CASSLVSGETQYF

v_gene: TRBV28
d_gene: NA
CDR3aa: CASSFEVTNEKLFF

v_gene: TRBV10-3
d_gene: TRBD1
CDR3aa: CAISAGTGDNQPQHF

v_gene: TRBV9
d_gene: TRBD2
CDR3aa: CASSYKLAGTGELFF

v_gene: TRBV30
d_gene: TRBD1
CDR3aa: CASPGQGIGGYTF

v_gene: TRBV27
d_gene: NA
CDR3aa: CASSLRGGTSNSPLHF

v_gene: TRBV7-2
d_gene: TRBD1
CDR3aa: CASSSTDRGANGYTF

v_gene: TRBV6-1
d_gene: NA
CDR3aa: CASSDSVRGYVDGYTF

v_gene: TRBV28
d_gene: TRBD2
CDR3aa: CASSLLAGAYNEQFF

v_gene: TRBV28
d_gene: NA
CDR3aa: CASSLDRLNTEAFF

v_gene: TRBV7-9
d_gene: NA
CDR3aa: CASSWGGGPSEAFF

v_gene: TRBV4-3
d_gene: TRBD2
CDR3aa: CASSQGGTSWNEQFF

v_gene: TRBV2
d_gene: NA
CDR3aa: CASSDNSKSNQPQHF

v_gene: TRBV30
d_gene: NA
CDR3aa: CASNRDLNTEAFF

v_gene: TRBV18
d_gene: NA
CDR3aa: CASSPPPDGLILFF

v_gene: TRBV5-1
d_gene: NA
CDR3aa: CASSVGSIAKNIQYF

v_gene: TRBV7-8
d_gene: TRBD1
CDR3aa: CASSLGGQTSNQPQHF

v_gene: TRBV5-5
d_gene: NA
CDR3aa: CASSPSYRVMGGTEAFF

v_gene: TRBV19
d_gene: TRBD1
CDR3aa: CASSSGTGKNSPLHF

v_gene: TRBV6-2/TRBV6-3
d_gene: NA
CDR3aa: CASSYSRGEPSSNQPQHF

v_gene: TRBV5-6
d_gene: TRBD1
CDR3aa: CASSGDRGNEQFF

v_gene: TRBV5-1
d_gene: TRBD2
CDR3aa: CASSLEKSSGKHEQYF

v_gene: TRBV7-8
d_gene: NA
CDR3aa: CASSSAQGTNEKLFF

v_gene: TRBV11-1
d_gene: NA
CDR3aa: CASSLRDTSYEQYF

v_gene: TRBV18
d_gene: NA
CDR3aa: CASLLQANSYEQYF

v_gene: TRBV7-6
d_gene: NA
CDR3aa: CASFTYNEQFF

v_gene: TRBV7-2
d_gene: NA
CDR3aa: CASSSLTGLAGEQYF

v_gene: TRBV4-1
d_gene: TRBD1
CDR3aa: CASKGQGARSNTEAFF

v_gene: TRBV11-2
d_gene: NA
CDR3aa: CASSLGLLNTEAFF

v_gene: TRBV6-2/TRBV6-3
d_gene: NA
CDR3aa: CASRYRDTSSYEQYF

v_gene: TRBV3-1/TRBV3-2
d_gene: TRBD1
CDR3aa: CASSRQGYFELFF

v_gene: TRBV9
d_gene: TRBD2
CDR3aa: CASSVDWGLGGATQYF